One and the same sample provided the 31 T cell receptor beta chains below, sequenced in a study of control samples from healthy donors and cancer patients. The table came from immunoSEQ multiplex PCR; TCRdb's copy has only in-frame clones and leaves some out. The sample contains about 79,000 clones, 80% to 95% of which appear only once. The sequenced material came from PBMCs. The source of these receptors is a woman aged 40 to 55 with lung cancer.

This clone was seen once. The chain has TRBV4-1 and TRBJ2-7, with TRBD1 matching over 9 bases. This CDR3 has 16 amino acids. The junction had 6 bases not matched to a gene; V was cut back by 3 bases and J by 0 bases. Germline lookup yields CDR1 MGHRA and CDR2 YSYEKL. CDR3 in DNA: TGCGCCAGCAGCCACCGACAGGGGGAGATCTCCTACGAGCAGTACTTC. Translation: CASSHRQGEISYEQYF.

Concerning this clone: A junction boundary mismatches the germline segment, possibly from a read error. The V gene is TRBV10-3, the J gene TRBJ2-2, with 8 bases matching TRBD2. The CDR3 has 14 residues. Germline V lookup: CDR1 ENHRY, CDR2 SYGVKD. This CDR3 is CAISSGGPHRGAVF. The CDR3 DNA sequence: TGTGCCATCAGTAGCGGGGGACCACACCGGGGAGCTGTTTTT.

V gene TRBV5-1 combines with J gene TRBJ1-1, with unresolved D. V was shortened by 2 bases and J by 7 bases, with 15 bases between the two germline ends. The CDR3 has 14 residues. Germline values: CDR1 SGHRS, CDR2 YFSETQ. In DNA, the CDR3 is TGCGCCAGCAGCTTTCTATCTCGCCGGAATGAAGCTTTCTTT. It specifies CASSFLSRRNEAFF.

This clone was counted only a few times. The chain recombines TRBV4-1 with TRBJ1-2; 7 positions agree with TRBD1. From germline, CDR1 is MGHRA and CDR2 YSYEKL. The CDR3 has 16 amino acids. V lost 1 base and J lost 4; bases outside the gene matches: 9. CDR3 coding DNA: TGCGCCAGCAGCCAAGGGTCGCAGGGGGTTGGCTATGGCTACACCTTC. Translated, it gives CASSQGSQGVGYGYTF.

The rearrangement links TRBV6-5 to TRBJ1-2; 12 nucleotides match TRBD1. The J segment lost 5 bases and the V segment lost 6 bases, leaving 4 bases of the junction unmatched. CDR3 length: 14 residues. Germline V CDR1 and CDR2: MNHEY, SVGAGI. The CDR3 nucleotides read TGTGCCAGCAGCCGGGACAGGGGGCCGTATGGCTACACCTTC. The encoded protein is CASSRDRGPYGYTF.

The gene calls are TRBV7-9 and TRBJ2-3; 7 positions agree with TRBD1. Germline CDR1 reads SEHNR; CDR2 reads FQNEAQ (reference sequence). With V trimmed by 8 bases and J by 2 bases, 7 bases remained unmatched. CDR3 length equals 14 residues. This chain's CDR3 is CASPSEGATDTQYF. DNA for the CDR3: TGTGCCAGCCCTTCCGAGGGGGCCACAGATACGCAGTATTTT. Full variable domain (missing parts from reference TRBV7-9 and TRBJ2-3): DTGVSQNPRHKITKRGQNVTFRCDPISEHNRLYWYRQTLGQGPEFLTYFQNEAQLEKSRLLSDRFSAERPKGSFSTLEIQRTEQGDSAMYLCASPSEGATDTQYFGPGTRLTVL.

This clone was detected only once. The rearrangement joins TRBV2 to TRBJ1-1; no definite D call. The CDR3 sequence is 13 residues long. The germline V gene has CDR1 SNHLY and CDR2 FYNNEI. With 1 base removed from V and 1 base from J, the gap between germline ends came to 4 bases. CDR3 bases: TGTGCCAGCAGTGAAGAGGGGAACACTGAAGCTTTCTTT. Translated: CASSEEGNTEAFF. Supplemented by reference TRBV2 and TRBJ1-1, the full variable domain reads EPEVTQTPSHQVTQMGQEVILRCVPISNHLYFYWYRQILGQKVEFLVSFYNNEISEKSEIFDDQFSVERPDGSNFTLKIRSTKLEDSAMYFCASSEEGNTEAFFGQGTRLTVV.

Worth noting for this clone: Germline is not matched at one junction end, which may reflect a read error. The gene calls are TRBV28 and TRBJ1-6; TRBD1 matches at 7 bases. Per the germline V gene, CDR1 is MDHEN and CDR2 is SYDVKM. CDR3 length: 15 residues. The CDR3 bases are TGTGCCAGCACCACGGGGACAGATTATAGTTCACCCCTCCACTTT. This sequence encodes CASTTGTDYSSPLHF.

V is TRBV19 and J is TRBJ2-3; D is unresolved. The ends were cut back, 3 bases at V and 2 bases at J, with 0 bases in the middle. This CDR3 has 11 residues. CDR1 and CDR2 from the germline V gene are LNHDA and SQIVND (reference sequence). This CDR3 reads CASSITDTQYF. The CDR3, as DNA: TGTGCCAGTAGTATCACAGATACGCAGTATTTT.

The chain has TRBV28 and TRBJ1-2, with 7 positions matching TRBD1. The trim removed 6 bases at V and 4 bases at J, leaving 20 bases unmatched. Germline values: CDR1 MDHEN, CDR2 SYDVKM. The CDR3 has 18 amino acids. The CDR3 region has the DNA TGTGCCAGCAGAAGTCCCGCCAGGACCCAGGGGGTCGGCTATGGCTACACCTTC. Protein product: CASRSPARTQGVGYGYTF.

The chain links TRBV19 to TRBJ1-2; no definite D call. CDR1 is LNHDA, CDR2 SQIVND, per germline (reference sequence). The length of the CDR3 is 14 residues. With 5 bases removed from V and 1 base from J, the gap between germline ends came to 11 bases. CDR3: CASSQPGINYGYTF. CDR3 coding DNA: TGTGCCAGTAGTCAGCCGGGTATTAACTATGGCTACACCTTC. The entire variable domain, with the rest obtained from reference TRBV19 and TRBJ1-2, is as follows: DGGITQSPKYLFRKEGQNVTLSCEQNLNHDAMYWYRQDPGQGLRLIYYSQIVNDFQKGDIAEGYSVSREKKESFPLTVTSAQKNPTAFYLCASSQPGINYGYTFGSGTRLTVV.

This clone was seen more than once but under ten times. The CDR3 loop reads CASSEGTSTDTQYF. The CDR3 coding sequence is TGTGCCAGCAGTGAGGGGACTAGCACAGATACGCAGTATTTT. The rearrangement joins TRBV6-4 to TRBJ2-3, with TRBD2 as a possible D gene (6 bases). In germline, CDR1 is MRHNA, CDR2 SNTAGT. The CDR3 runs 14 residues. Trimming removed 3 bases from V and 0 bases from J, with 7 bases in between.

The chain couples TRBV19 to TRBJ2-5; the match to TRBD1 covers 7 bases. The CDR3 is 15 residues long. After removal of 1 base from V and 2 bases from J, the junction contained 4 bases not matched to a gene. Germline CDR1 reads LNHDA; CDR2 reads SQIVND (reference sequence). This CDR3 is CASSIGYRGQETQYF. The CDR3 DNA sequence: TGTGCCAGTAGTATAGGCTACAGGGGACAAGAGACCCAGTACTTC.

V and J are TRBV27 and TRBJ1-5, with 7 bases fitting TRBD1. Germline V gene data show CDR1 as MNHEY and CDR2 as SMNVEV (reference sequence). Trimming cost V 6 bases and J 6 bases; bases outside gene matches: 23. The length of the CDR3 is 19 residues. The CDR3 reads CASSYTSGTVNMGAQPQHF. CDR3 nucleotide sequence: TGTGCCAGCAGCTACACCTCCGGGACAGTCAATATGGGCGCTCAGCCCCAGCATTTT.

This clone was observed once. The genes are TRBV19 and TRBJ2-7, with unresolved D. V lost 4 bases to trimming and J lost 3 bases, with 4 bases between them. The CDR3 spans 11 residues. Germline lookup yields CDR1 LNHDA and CDR2 SQIVND (reference sequence). The CDR3 region is CASSNYYEQYF. CDR3 DNA sequence: TGTGCCAGTAGTAACTACTACGAGCAGTACTTC.

This clone was seen just once. This rearrangement joins TRBV6-1 to TRBJ1-2; 8 bases fit TRBD1. The CDR3 runs 13 residues. The J segment lost 4 bases and the V segment lost 4 bases, leaving 2 bases of the junction unmatched. Germline V lookup: CDR1 MNHNS, CDR2 SASEGT. CDR3 residues: CASSGDRFYGYTF. As DNA, the CDR3 is TGTGCCAGCAGTGGGGACAGGTTCTATGGCTACACCTTC.

The chain employs TRBV4-1 and TRBJ1-3; D remains unclear. The CDR3 runs 15 residues. CDR1 is MGHRA, CDR2 YSYEKL, per germline. Trimming cost V 1 base and J 1 base, with 8 bases left between them. The CDR3 sequence is CASSQGAASGNTIYF. In DNA form, the CDR3 reads TGCGCCAGCAGCCAAGGTGCGGCTTCTGGAAACACCATATATTTT.

The rearrangement uses TRBV19 and TRBJ1-5; D gene unclear. This CDR3 spans 17 amino acids. Trimming stripped 2 bases from V and 0 bases from J, with 14 bases between. The V gene's germline CDR1 is LNHDA and CDR2 SQIVND (reference sequence). As DNA, the CDR3 is TGTGCCAGTAGTATACCCCCATACGGCGATAGCAATCAGCCCCAGCATTTT. It encodes CASSIPPYGDSNQPQHF. The full variable domain, its missing parts supplied by reference TRBV19 and TRBJ1-5, is DGGITQSPKYLFRKEGQNVTLSCEQNLNHDAMYWYRQDPGQGLRLIYYSQIVNDFQKGDIAEGYSVSREKKESFPLTVTSAQKNPTAFYLCASSIPPYGDSNQPQHFGDGTRLSIL.

This chain uses TRBV27 with TRBJ2-5; a possible D gene is TRBD2 (5 bases). CDR1 is MNHEY and CDR2 is SMNVEV in the germline V gene (reference sequence). V was shortened by 2 bases and J by 5 bases, with 15 bases between the two germline ends. This CDR3 comprises 15 residues. The CDR3 sequence is CASSLGLAGGETQYF. CDR3 nucleotide sequence: TGTGCCAGCAGTTTAGGGCTAGCCGGTGGCGAGACCCAGTACTTC.

The chain joins TRBV7-2 to TRBJ2-5; the D is unclear. V was shortened by 5 bases and J by 0 bases, with 4 bases between the two germline ends. The germline gives CDR1 SGHTA, CDR2 FQGNSA. The CDR3 contains 12 residues. The chain's CDR3 is CASSAYQETQYF. The CDR3, as DNA: TGTGCCAGCAGCGCATACCAAGAGACCCAGTACTTC.

This clone was found once. The chain joins TRBV3-1 (or the pseudogene TRBV3-2) to TRBJ2-2, with D perhaps matching TRBD2 (6 bases). Between the trimmed V and J ends, which lost 0 bases and 0 bases, there was a span of 8 bases. This CDR3 has 16 residues. Germline CDR1 and CDR2: LGHDT and YNNKEL (reference sequence). The CDR3 sequence is CASSQERGANTGELFF. The CDR3 nucleotides read TGTGCCAGCAGCCAAGAGCGGGGAGCGAACACCGGGGAGCTGTTTTTT.

V gene TRBV5-1 combines with J gene TRBJ1-2; D ambiguous. Trimming took 4 bases from V and 5 from J, leaving 12 bases between them. CDR1 is SGHRS and CDR2 is YFSETQ in the germline V gene. The CDR3 is made up of 13 amino acids. Here the CDR3 reads CASSVSSGYGYTF. CDR3 bases: TGCGCCAGCAGCGTCTCTTCCGGGTATGGCTACACCTTC.

V gene TRBV19 combines with J gene TRBJ2-3; D not resolved. Germline V CDR1 and CDR2: LNHDA, SQIVND (reference sequence). Trimming shortened V by 3 bases and J by 2 bases, and 12 bases separated the two germline ends. This CDR3 has 15 residues. CDR3 in DNA: TGTGCCAGTAGTATTCCCAGCGCGCTCACAGATACGCAGTATTTT. It yields the protein CASSIPSALTDTQYF.

The V call is TRBV5-6, the J call TRBJ1-1; weak D call: TRBD1 (6 bases). Per germline, CDR1 SGHDT and CDR2 YYEEEE. V was shortened by 7 bases and J by 4 bases, with 17 bases between the two germline ends. The CDR3 runs 14 residues. This CDR3 is CASFRGAEGTEAFF. The CDR3 DNA is TGTGCCAGCTTCAGGGGAGCTGAAGGCACTGAAGCTTTCTTT. Full variable domain (outside the CDR3, taken from reference TRBV5-6 and TRBJ1-1): DAGVTQSPTHLIKTRGQQVTLRCSPKSGHDTVSWYQQALGQGPQFIFQYYEEEERQRGNFPDRFSGHQFPNYSSELNVNALLLGDSALYLCASFRGAEGTEAFFGQGTRLTVV.

V is TRBV10-2 and J is TRBJ1-2, with D possibly matching TRBD1 (6 bases). The V end was cut by 6 bases, the J end by 11 bases, with 19 bases between. The CDR3 extends over 13 amino acids. The germline CDR1 and CDR2 sequences are WSHSY and SAAADI. CDR3 nucleotide sequence: TGCGCCAGCAGGGAGACACACAGGGAGCCTTACACCTTC. Protein sequence: CASRETHREPYTF.

V usage is TRBV10-3 and J usage is TRBJ1-5, with D uncertain. Germline CDR1 is ENHRY and CDR2 is SYGVKD. The CDR3 spans 14 residues. The ends were cut back, 1 base at V and 3 bases at J, with 7 bases in the middle. The CDR3 is CAISEFDSNQPQHF. The CDR3 nucleotides read TGTGCCATCAGTGAGTTCGACTCCAATCAGCCCCAGCATTTT.

This chain connects TRBV28 to TRBJ1-2; 8 bases are shared with TRBD1. The ends lost 0 bases at V and 7 bases at J; junction bases unmatched: 4. There are 14 residues in the CDR3. Germline CDR1 and CDR2: MDHEN and SYDVKM. CDR3 residues: CASSLWTGDSGYTF. The CDR3 nucleotides read TGTGCCAGCAGTTTATGGACAGGGGACTCTGGCTACACCTTC.

The chain has TRBV2 and TRBJ1-6, with TRBD1 matching over 7 bases. CDR1 is SNHLY and CDR2 is FYNNEI in the germline V gene. The CDR3 contains 14 residues. Trimming took 5 bases from V and 8 from J; bases not matched to a gene: 6. The CDR3 nucleotides read TGTGCCAGCAGTACAGGGGTGAGATATTCACCCCTCCACTTT. Protein product: CASSTGVRYSPLHF.

The genes are TRBV2 and TRBJ2-1, with D unclear. V shed 5 bases and J shed 10 bases, with 9 bases lying between them. The CDR3 covers 11 residues. The germline V gene encodes CDR1 SNHLY and CDR2 FYNNEI. In DNA form, the CDR3 reads TGTGCCAGCAGTTCGGCGAGAGAGCAGTTCTTC. Encoded protein: CASSSAREQFF.

Only one count was recorded for this clone. The J gene is TRBJ1-4, the V gene TRBV3-1 (or the pseudogene TRBV3-2), with no clear D. Germline values: CDR1 LGHDT, CDR2 YNNKEL (reference sequence). The length of the CDR3 is 17 residues. With 4 bases removed from V and 6 bases from J, the gap between germline ends came to 21 bases. The CDR3, as DNA: TGTGCCAGCAGCCCCCCCCCGAGGTACCCCGAGGATGAAAAACTGTTTTTT. It is translated as CASSPPPRYPEDEKLFF.

This chain uses TRBV28 with TRBJ1-4, with 10 nucleotides matching TRBD1. V lost 5 bases to trimming and J lost 6 bases; unmatched junction nucleotides: 12. The CDR3 covers 17 residues. Germline CDR1 and CDR2: MDHEN and SYDVKM. This CDR3 reads CASSPRQGALSDEKLFF. Here the CDR3 DNA reads TGTGCCAGCAGTCCCCGACAGGGGGCGTTATCTGATGAAAAACTGTTTTTT.